The T cell receptor (beta chain) under discussion was sequenced for a study of blood T cell repertoires in COVID-19. Original handling: Estimates of nucleated cell counts were drawn from the amplification of reference gene primers. Sequencing used immunoSEQ multiplex PCR; TCRdb keeps in-frame clones, though not all of them. The V and J calls and clone size were taken over from that table, and D and trimming were inferred from the DNA. The sample holds approximately 440,000 clones, 90% seen once. In terms of age and location, participants ranged from about 18 to 95 years and lived in approximately 24 US areas. Cohort 3 recovery required two negative PCRs, clearance, or symptom resolution. The CDR3 is made up of 16 amino acids. Per the germline V gene, CDR1 is MGHRA and CDR2 is YSYEKL. With V trimmed by 1 base and J by 7 bases, 11 bases remained unmatched.

Specimen: PBMCs or T cells enriched from blood (not recorded which). The chain combines TRBV4-1 with TRBJ2-7, with 9 bases aligning to TRBD2. This clonotype originated in a man aged 18 to 29 who had recovered from COVID-19. The CDR3 sequence: CASSQGGRAGGHEQYF. CDR3 coding DNA: TGCGCCAGCAGCCAAGGGGGAAGAGCGGGAGGACATGAGCAGTACTTC.